The T cell receptor (beta chain) under discussion was sequenced for a study of blood T cell repertoires in COVID-19. Study details: Whether acute or convalescent, the COVID-19 samples came from the United States, Italy and Spain. Sources were T cells, B-cell-depleted T cells, or PBMCs; the material itself was cDNA or gDNA.

V was pared by 3 bases and J by 2 bases, with 7 bases between. The CDR3 extends over 13 amino acids. The data were produced by immunoSEQ multiplex PCR, yet TCRdb's version contains in-frame clones alone and is incomplete. The sample yields a few hundred thousand clones, 88% seen once. This rearrangement joins TRBV12-3 or TRBV12-4 to TRBJ1-2, with D unclear. The sequencing sample was made of PBMCs or T cells enriched from blood (not recorded which). The sequence was obtained from a woman aged 55-75 years who had recovered from COVID-19. CDR3 bases: TGTGCCAGCAGTTTGGGCAAAAACTATGGCTACACCTTC. Its protein product is CASSLGKNYGYTF.